This entry lists 13 T cell receptor beta chains sequenced from one sample in a study of T cells after yellow fever vaccination. TCRdb called the 5' RACE reads again in MiXCR, with one record for every CDR3 protein. The repertoire consists of roughly 320,000 distinct CDR3 sequences, with about 10% occurring once and the leading ten covering around 3.2%. The sample was CD4+ T cells sorted from PBMCs, taken 45 days after the yellow fever booster vaccination. The receptors were sampled from a man younger than 30 who received the YFV17D yellow fever vaccine.

This clonotype was picked up a small number of times. This chain joins TRBV25-1 and TRBJ1-1; possible D gene TRBD1, 5 bases. Germline V gives CDR1 MGHDK, CDR2 SYGVNS. With 3 bases removed from V and 1 base from J, the gap between germline ends came to 12 bases. The CDR3 spans 15 residues. CDR3 region: CASSDPITGNTEAFF. The DNA of the CDR3 is TGTGCCAGCAGTGACCCCATCACAGGGAACACTGAAGCTTTCTTT. Full variable domain (missing parts from reference TRBV25-1 and TRBJ1-1): EADIYQTPRYLVIGTGKKITLECSQTMGHDKMYWYQQDPGMELHLIHYSYGVNSTEKGDLSSESTVSRIRTEHFPLTLESARPSHTSQYLCASSDPITGNTEAFFGQGTRLTVV.

V is TRBV5-1 and J is TRBJ2-2, with TRBD2 matching 8 bases. With V trimmed by 0 bases and J by 3 bases, 1 base remained unmatched. The CDR3 is 15 residues long. Germline V lookup: CDR1 SGHRS, CDR2 YFSETQ. The CDR3 DNA sequence: TGCGCCAGCAGCTTGGCTAGCGGGTACACCGGGGAGCTGTTTTTT. As protein: CASSLASGYTGELFF.

The chain uses TRBV19 and TRBJ2-3; tentative D call: TRBD2 (6 bases). This CDR3 region has 13 residues. Between the trimmed V and J ends, which lost 6 bases and 4 bases, there was a span of 11 bases. Germline CDR1 LNHDA, CDR2 SQIVND (reference sequence). The DNA of the CDR3 is TGTGCCAGTAGGGGGACTGCTGCAGATACGCAGTATTTT. This gives the protein CASRGTAADTQYF.

V is TRBV6-1 and J is TRBJ1-2; weak D call: TRBD1 (5 bases). Looked up from germline, CDR1 is MNHNS and CDR2 is SASEGT. The V gene lost 2 bases and the J gene lost 3 bases, with 7 bases spanning the gap. This CDR3 is built from 13 residues. CDR3 region: CASSETGDYGYTF. The DNA for the CDR3 is TGTGCCAGCAGTGAAACAGGAGACTATGGCTACACCTTC.

This rearrangement joins TRBV18 to TRBJ1-5, with 7 bases identical to TRBD1. After removal of 5 bases from V and 5 bases from J, the junction contained 3 bases not matched to a gene. Germline loops: CDR1 KGHSH, CDR2 LQKENI. The CDR3 is made up of 13 amino acids. CDR3 nucleotides: TGTGCCAGCTCAGGGACAGATTATCAGCCCCAGCATTTT. Amino acids: CASSGTDYQPQHF.

This clonotype was observed at least ten times. The chain couples TRBV29-1 to TRBJ2-1, with TRBD1 identical over 8 bases. V shed 1 base, J shed 2 bases, and the junction held 7 bases outside the gene matches. The CDR3 covers 16 residues. Germline V gene data show CDR1 as SQVTM and CDR2 as ANQGSEA. CDR3 DNA: TGCAGCGTTGAAGGGCGCAGGGGGCGCCCCTACAATGAGCAGTTCTTC. Encoded protein: CSVEGRRGRPYNEQFF.

This chain links TRBV6-6 with TRBJ1-2; D may be TRBD1 (5 bases). Germline assignment: CDR1 MNHNY and CDR2 SVGAGI (reference sequence). The CDR3 has 11 residues. Trimming removed 8 bases at V and 8 bases at J, with 12 bases between. The CDR3: CASWGTRGYTF. The CDR3 DNA is TGTGCCAGCTGGGGGACGCGCGGCTACACCTTC.

The chain combines TRBV18 with TRBJ1-1, with no clear D. The V gene lost 0 bases and the J gene lost 8 bases, with 10 bases spanning the gap. Germline V gene sequence: CDR1 KGHSH, CDR2 LQKENI. The CDR3 sequence is 13 residues long. CDR3 DNA: TGTGCCAGCTCACCACCTAACCAGGAGGAAGCTTTCTTT. Its translation: CASSPPNQEEAFF.

The genes are TRBV7-9 and TRBJ2-3; possibly TRBD1 for D (5 bases). The CDR3 sequence is 14 residues long. Germline CDR1 reads SEHNR; CDR2 reads FQNEAQ (reference sequence). V dropped 2 bases and J dropped 7 bases, with 13 bases sitting between them. The CDR3, as DNA: TGTGCCAGCAGCTTAACGGCAGGGTCTAATACGCAGTATTTT. It encodes CASSLTAGSNTQYF. Together with reference TRBV7-9 and TRBJ2-3, the CDR3 gives the full variable domain: DTGVSQNPRHKITKRGQNVTFRCDPISEHNRLYWYRQTLGQGPEFLTYFQNEAQLEKSRLLSDRFSAERPKGSFSTLEIQRTEQGDSAMYLCASSLTAGSNTQYFGPGTRLTVL.

V usage is TRBV6-5 and J usage is TRBJ2-1; D uncertain. Germline lookup yields CDR1 MNHEY and CDR2 SVGAGI. Trimming cost V 6 bases and J 7 bases, with 22 bases left between them. The CDR3 sequence is 16 residues long. In nucleotides, the CDR3 is TGTGCCAGCAGCCACTGGGAAGGAGTAGTCCGGAATGAGCAGTTCTTC. This sequence encodes CASSHWEGVVRNEQFF.

This clonotype was detected ten times or more. The V call is TRBV5-5, the J call TRBJ1-2; maybe TRBD1 (6 bases). CDR3 length equals 21 residues. Trimming removed 0 bases at V and 0 bases at J, with 27 bases between. Germline V gives CDR1 SGHKS, CDR2 YYEKEE (reference sequence). CDR3: CASSLALLFRGVGTTNYGYTF. As DNA, the CDR3 is TGTGCCAGCAGCTTGGCCTTACTTTTCAGGGGCGTGGGAACCACTAACTATGGCTACACCTTC.

A note on this clonotype: One end of the junction fails to match germline, which may point to a read error. The chain has TRBV9 and TRBJ2-1, with TRBD2 identical over 10 bases. Per germline, CDR1 SGDLS and CDR2 YYNGEE. This CDR3 contains 17 residues. The chain's CDR3 is CACSGPGIAGGYNEQFF. For the CDR3, the DNA is TGTGCCTGCAGCGGCCCTGGTATAGCGGGGGGCTACAATGAGCAGTTCTTC.

This chain joins TRBV20-1 and TRBJ2-7, with D possibly being TRBD1 (6 bases). The CDR3 totals 13 residues. Trimming left V 3 bases short and J 3 bases short, with 12 bases between. Germline values: CDR1 DFQATT, CDR2 SNEGSKA (reference sequence). CDR3 in amino acids: CSASTGSSYEQYV. The CDR3 DNA reads TGCAGTGCTAGTACAGGGTCCAGCTACGAGCAGTACGTC.